This T cell receptor beta chain was identified in a study of T cells in localized non-small cell lung cancer (dated by TCRdb to between 2020 and 2021). In the study overall: T cell repertoires of some 240 early-stage NSCLC patients were analyzed, with tumors being compared against uninvolved tumor-adjacent lungs. The cohort consisted of around 250 treatment-naive NSCLC patients whose localized lung tumors had been resected. A mean age of around 66 years was recorded for the NSCLC patients, of whom 129 were male and about a hundred were female.

At diagnosis, peripheral blood, uninvolved tumor-adjacent lung and tumor were collected and stored as a combination of fresh-frozen and FFPE material. Blood samples were analyzed as peripheral blood mononuclear cells for TCR repertoire profiling. The immunoSEQ Assay was used to sequence TCR beta CDR3 regions from DNA. The original pipeline was this. To compute T cell density, TCR beta template counts were normalized to usable DNA, which was estimated by amplifying housekeeping genes. Richness was estimated using the preseqR package, with extrapolation to 400,000 templates for PBMC samples and to 120,000 templates for tissue samples. Clonality was taken to be one minus Pielou's evenness. Tissue-enriched TCRs were identified through differential abundance testing performed on productive amino-acid clonotypes, with a minimum total count of 5 and an alpha of 0.1. The Jaccard Index and the Morisita Overlap Index were used to measure how much the repertoires overlapped between compartments. GLIPH clustered TCR beta CDR3s with public tetramer-defined viral CDR3s; viral motifs required at least three viral sequences plus V-gene enrichment. The table was pulled from immuneACCESS by TCRdb, which kept in-frame rearrangements only. Such tables lose some clones; where checked, under half of the loss comes from unresolved V genes, and the rest has no known cause. From that table come the V and J calls and clone size; the DNA was used to work out D and trimming. The sample table contains just over 70,000 clones; only one count was recorded for 86% of them. Jointly, the top ten make up just over 20% of the sample.

Based on the germline V gene, the CDR1 and CDR2 sequences are ENHRY and SYGVKD. Taken from cysteine to phenylalanine, the CDR3 has 14 residues. The only DNA kept is the CDR3, 42 bases in frame from the first base. The germline V and J ends show losses of 3 bases and 3 bases respectively, and no gene match explains 2 bases of the junction. As concerns this clone: Its antigen remains undetermined. No much larger clone is present one base from it, and per-base qualities are unavailable.

Beyond this particular receptor, the publication reports: Since the design was exploratory, TCR variables were selected using unadjusted p-values with no false-discovery rate correction. Uninvolved tumor-adjacent lung showed the highest T cell clonality, higher than tumor, which suggests more focused antigenic responses in the uninvolved tumor-adjacent lung. Because multi-region tumor sequencing was not done, intratumor heterogeneity could not be ruled out. A median of around 50 of the top 100 tumor clones were detected in paired uninvolved adjacent lung, and 28 of these tumor clones were also found among the top 100 clones of the paired uninvolved adjacent lung. Longer overall survival was associated with higher blood T cell density, whereas shorter survival was associated with higher adjacent-lung clonality.

The rearrangement joined TRBV10-3 to TRBJ2-3; 8 junctional bases match TRBD2. The TCR comes from a male donor older than 55 with stage III squamous cell lung carcinoma. The material sequenced was peripheral blood, taken before any cancer treatment. The CDR3 has the sequence CAISDSGGTDTQYF. The DNA sequence is as follows: TGTGCCATCAGTGACTCGGGAGGGACAGATACGCAGTATTTT.